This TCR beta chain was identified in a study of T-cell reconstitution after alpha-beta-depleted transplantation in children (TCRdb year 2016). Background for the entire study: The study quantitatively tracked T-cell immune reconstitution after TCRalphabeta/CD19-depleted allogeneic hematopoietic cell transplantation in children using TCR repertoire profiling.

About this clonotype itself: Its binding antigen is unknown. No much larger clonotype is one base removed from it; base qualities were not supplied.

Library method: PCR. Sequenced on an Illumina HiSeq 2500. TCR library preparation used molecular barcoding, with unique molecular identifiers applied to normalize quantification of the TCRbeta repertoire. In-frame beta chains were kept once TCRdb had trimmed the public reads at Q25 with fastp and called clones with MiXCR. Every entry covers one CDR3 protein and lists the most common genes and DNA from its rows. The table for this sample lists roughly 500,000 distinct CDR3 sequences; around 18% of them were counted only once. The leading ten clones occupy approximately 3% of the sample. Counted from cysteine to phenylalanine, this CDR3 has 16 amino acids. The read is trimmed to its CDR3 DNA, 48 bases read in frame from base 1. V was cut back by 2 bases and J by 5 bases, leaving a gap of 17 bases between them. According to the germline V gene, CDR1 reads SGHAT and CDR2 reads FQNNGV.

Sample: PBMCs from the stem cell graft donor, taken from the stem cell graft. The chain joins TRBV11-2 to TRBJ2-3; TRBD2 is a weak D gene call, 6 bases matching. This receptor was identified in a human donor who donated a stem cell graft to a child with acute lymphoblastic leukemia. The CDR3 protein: CASSLYVGDLGDTQYF. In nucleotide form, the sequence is TGTGCCAGCAGCTTATATGTCGGGGACTTGGGAGATACGCAGTATTTT.